Each of the 25 T cell receptor beta chains below was sequenced from the same sample in a study of cytomegalovirus exposure and HLA in healthy donors. The PCR ran on 60 Vbeta and 13 Jbeta primers. Profiled with immunoSEQ multiplex PCR; TCRdb holds only in-frame clones, not every one. The sample lists some 90,000 clones, approximately 80% occurring once. Sequencing was done on a sample of PBMCs. The source is a woman aged 40 to 50 in good health and CMV-seronegative.

The rearrangement uses TRBV11-2 and TRBJ2-1; TRBD2 aligns across 11 bases. This CDR3 comprises 18 residues. Germline lookup yields CDR1 SGHAT and CDR2 FQNNGV. V dropped 1 base and J dropped 4; count of bases not matched to a gene: 9. CDR3 bases: TGTGCCAGCAGCTTAGGGTCCCTCCCTAGCGGGGGGTACAATGAGCAGTTCTTC. It specifies CASSLGSLPSGGYNEQFF.

This chain links TRBV28 with TRBJ2-1, with 8 bases that match TRBD1. The junction had 10 bases not matched to a gene; V was cut back by 10 bases and J by 8 bases. This CDR3 is built from 13 residues. The germline gives CDR1 MDHEN, CDR2 SYDVKM. The CDR3 loop reads CATRDRSSDEQFF. CDR3 nucleotide sequence: TGTGCCACCAGGGACAGGTCGAGTGATGAGCAGTTCTTC.

The rearrangement joins TRBV4-3 to TRBJ2-2, with D perhaps TRBD2 (7 bases). From germline, CDR1 is LGHNA and CDR2 YSLEER. CDR3 size: 16 residues. V shed 1 base and J shed 4 bases, with 13 bases lying between them. DNA for the CDR3: TGCGCCAGCAGCCAAGGTCGGGGGGCGGTCACCGGGGAGCTGTTTTTT. Translated: CASSQGRGAVTGELFF.

This clone occurred once. The genes are TRBV7-9 and TRBJ2-3, with D perhaps matching TRBD1 (8 bases). V lost 4 bases, J lost 1 base, and 15 bases lay in between. CDR3 size: 16 residues. Looked up from germline, CDR1 is SEHNR and CDR2 is FQNEAQ (reference sequence). The CDR3 bases are TGTGCCAGCAGCTCAGGGGGCGGGAGCGGCACAGATACGCAGTATTTT. This codes for CASSSGGGSGTDTQYF. Based on the CDR3 plus reference TRBV7-9 and TRBJ2-3, the full variable domain is DTGVSQNPRHKITKRGQNVTFRCDPISEHNRLYWYRQTLGQGPEFLTYFQNEAQLEKSRLLSDRFSAERPKGSFSTLEIQRTEQGDSAMYLCASSSGGGSGTDTQYFGPGTRLTVL.

At least ten counts were recorded for this clone. This same CDR3 is encoded by further DNA sequences in the sample. The rearrangement joins TRBV6-1 to TRBJ1-3; tentative D call: TRBD1 (6 bases). The germline V gene has CDR1 MNHNS and CDR2 SASEGT. V shed 0 bases and J shed 0 bases, with 9 bases lying between them. The CDR3 is made up of 16 amino acids. The CDR3 DNA follows: TGTGCCAGCAGTGAAGCTGGCAGGGGCTCTGGAAACACCATATATTTT. Translation gives CASSEAGRGSGNTIYF.

The chain is built from TRBV28 and TRBJ2-7; 11 nucleotides align to TRBD1. This CDR3 is built from 14 residues. Germline V gene lookup returns CDR1 MDHEN and CDR2 SYDVKM. Trimming removed 6 bases from V and 5 bases from J; junction bases left unmatched: 6. CDR3 bases: TGTGCCAGCAGCTCAGGACAGGGGGCCAACGAGCAGTACTTC. This sequence encodes CASSSGQGANEQYF.

In regard to this clone: A far more abundant clone sits one base away, making this likely a read error. DNA of the CDR3: TGTGCCAGCAGCTTTGACAAGACCTATGGCTACACCTTC. This codes for CASSFDKTYGYTF. The chain links TRBV5-5 to TRBJ1-2; D is unclear. V lost 2 bases, J lost 4 bases, and 9 bases lay in between. Germline CDR1 reads SGHKS; CDR2 reads YYEKEE (reference sequence). CDR3 length: 13 amino acids.

The V call is TRBV7-2, the J call TRBJ2-7; D might be TRBD2 (6 bases). Germline loops: CDR1 SGHTA, CDR2 FQGNSA. The CDR3 is 16 amino acids. Between the trimmed V and J ends, which lost 2 bases and 2 bases, there was a span of 16 bases. CDR3 loop: CASSLRLRGQTYEQYF. The CDR3 region has the DNA TGTGCCAGCAGCTTAAGGTTGCGGGGTCAAACCTACGAGCAGTACTTC.

The V and J genes are TRBV5-1 and TRBJ2-7, with TRBD2 matching 9 bases. The CDR3 sequence is 15 residues long. With V trimmed by 3 bases and J by 3 bases, 7 bases remained unmatched. Germline V gene data show CDR1 as SGHRS and CDR2 as YFSETQ. In nucleotides, the CDR3 is TGCGCCAGCAGCTCACTAGCGGGTAATCTCTACGAGCAGTACTTC. Its translation is CASSSLAGNLYEQYF.

This clone was seen a handful of times. V usage is TRBV6-1 and J usage is TRBJ1-1; no clear D. The CDR3 spans 10 residues. From germline, CDR1 is MNHNS and CDR2 SASEGT. V was shortened by 6 bases and J by 7 bases, with 6 bases between the two germline ends. The CDR3 sequence is CASSLYEAFF. CDR3 coding DNA: TGTGCCAGCAGCCTTTATGAAGCTTTCTTT.

Notes on this clone: This CDR3 fails to terminate in the conserved phenylalanine or tryptophan, so it likely reflects a read error. This chain uses TRBV5-1 with TRBJ1-2; 12 positions match TRBD1. This CDR3 has 15 residues. With V trimmed by 0 bases and J by 7 bases, 4 bases remained unmatched. Germline V gives CDR1 SGHRS, CDR2 YFSETQ. For the CDR3, the DNA is TGCGCCAGCAGCTTGGAGGGACAGGGGGCAGGTGGCTACACCGTC. Translating gives CASSLEGQGAGGYTV.

The chain joins TRBV28 to TRBJ1-1; unclear D gene. V shed 6 bases and J shed 0 bases, with 11 bases lying between them. CDR3 length: 14 amino acids. Germline values: CDR1 MDHEN, CDR2 SYDVKM. The CDR3 bases are TGTGCCAGCAGGCCCCTATCTCTGAACACTGAAGCTTTCTTT. It encodes CASRPLSLNTEAFF.

The CDR3 sequence: CASSQRDRGRLNTEAFF. The CDR3 nucleotides are TGTGCCAGCAGTCAGAGGGACAGGGGGCGGTTGAACACTGAAGCTTTCTTT. V is TRBV27 and J is TRBJ1-1, with 12 bases fitting TRBD1. The V gene's germline CDR1 is MNHEY and CDR2 SMNVEV (reference sequence). The CDR3 totals 17 residues. The ends lost 5 bases at V and 0 bases at J; junction bases unmatched: 7.

This clone has a single count. CDR3 loop: CASSFLAGGYEQYF. The CDR3 coding sequence is TGTGCCAGCAGCTTCCTAGCGGGAGGCTACGAGCAGTACTTC. The chain couples TRBV7-9 to TRBJ2-7; 11 nucleotides match TRBD2. There are 14 residues in the CDR3. Losses at the gene ends were 3 bases for V and 3 bases for J; bases not matched to a gene: 1. CDR1 and CDR2 from the germline V gene are SEHNR and FQNEAQ (reference sequence).

The chain couples TRBV7-6 to TRBJ2-7, with a possible D match to TRBD2 (5 bases). V was trimmed by 2 bases and J by 7 bases, leaving 18 bases between them. Germline values: CDR1 SGHVS, CDR2 FNYEAQ. This CDR3 has 15 amino acids. CDR3 in amino acids: CASSLLGNGVGEQYF. Written as DNA, the CDR3 is TGTGCCAGCAGCTTACTAGGAAACGGGGTGGGTGAGCAGTACTTC. Full variable domain (missing parts from reference TRBV7-6 and TRBJ2-7): GAGVSQSPRYKVTKRGQDVALRCDPISGHVSLYWYRQALGQGPEFLTYFNYEAQQDKSGLPNDRFSAERPEGSISTLTIQRTEQRDSAMYRCASSLLGNGVGEQYFGPGTRLTVT.

A single count supports this clone. This chain joins TRBV7-2 and TRBJ1-1, with TRBD1 as a possible D gene (5 bases). There are 15 residues in the CDR3. V lost 2 bases, J lost 5 bases, and 15 bases lay in between. Germline CDR1 reads SGHTA; CDR2 reads FQGNSA. The CDR3 spells CASSLWMTKGTEAFF. CDR3 sequence (DNA): TGTGCCAGCAGCTTATGGATGACAAAGGGGACTGAAGCTTTCTTT.

This clone was observed a handful of times. The chain employs TRBV5-1 and TRBJ2-1; 12 bases fit TRBD2. The CDR3 spans 17 residues. V gave up 3 bases and J gave up 4 bases; unmatched junction bases: 8. The germline gives CDR1 SGHRS, CDR2 YFSETQ. CDR3 sequence reads: CASSSSLTSGSYNEQFF. Written as DNA, the CDR3 is TGCGCCAGCAGCTCCTCCCTGACTAGCGGGAGTTACAATGAGCAGTTCTTC.

The chain joins TRBV28 to TRBJ2-3; possible D gene TRBD2, 6 bases. The CDR3 totals 16 residues. The V end lost 5 bases, the J end lost 3 bases, and 18 bases lay between the germline ends. CDR1 and CDR2 (germline): MDHEN, SYDVKM. Here the CDR3 reads CASSRDNPGVTDTQYF. The CDR3 DNA reads TGTGCCAGCAGTCGCGATAATCCGGGAGTGACAGATACGCAGTATTTT.

The chain joins TRBV28 to TRBJ2-3; TRBD2 agrees at 12 bases. The CDR3 has 15 amino acids. In germline, CDR1 is MDHEN, CDR2 SYDVKM. Germline trimming cut 5 bases from V and 5 bases from J; bases unmatched to any gene: 5. The CDR3, as DNA: TGTGCCAGCAGTCCGACTAGCGGGAGACAAGATACGCAGTATTTT. It encodes CASSPTSGRQDTQYF.

This chain uses TRBV30 with TRBJ1-4; D is possibly TRBD1 (5 bases). Germline V gene sequence: CDR1 GTSNPN, CDR2 SVGIG (reference sequence). The CDR3 runs 10 residues. V shed 5 bases and J shed 8 bases, with 6 bases lying between them. Here the CDR3 reads CAWGAEKLFF. CDR3 bases: TGTGCCTGGGGGGCCGAAAAACTGTTTTTT.

V usage is TRBV7-9 and J usage is TRBJ2-1; 8 bases match TRBD2. Germline CDR1 and CDR2: SEHNR and FQNEAQ (reference sequence). V shed 5 bases, J shed 6 bases, and the junction held 6 bases outside the gene matches. CDR3 length: 14 residues. The CDR3 DNA reads TGTGCCAGCAGCCCGGGACTAGGAAGCAATGAGCAGTTCTTC. Encoded protein: CASSPGLGSNEQFF. Together with reference TRBV7-9 and TRBJ2-1, the CDR3 gives the full variable domain: DTGVSQNPRHKITKRGQNVTFRCDPISEHNRLYWYRQTLGQGPEFLTYFQNEAQLEKSRLLSDRFSAERPKGSFSTLEIQRTEQGDSAMYLCASSPGLGSNEQFFGPGTRLTVL.

The CDR3 loop reads CASSLGVAGASEQFF. The CDR3 DNA is TGTGCCAGCAGCTTAGGAGTAGCGGGAGCAAGTGAGCAGTTCTTC. V gene TRBV7-6 combines with J gene TRBJ2-1; 9 positions agree with TRBD2. Germline-derived CDR1 and CDR2 are SGHVS and FNYEAQ. V lost 1 base and J lost 9; bases outside the gene matches: 7. The CDR3 is made up of 15 amino acids.

The chain uses TRBV20-1 and TRBJ2-1; 7 bases are shared with TRBD1. The CDR3 has 11 residues. CDR1 and CDR2 from the germline V gene are DFQATT and SNEGSKA (reference sequence). V lost 5 bases, J lost 6 bases, and 1 base stayed unmatched. The CDR3 DNA sequence: TGCAGTGCTTACAGGGGCAATGAGCAGTTCTTC. Protein: CSAYRGNEQFF.

This chain links TRBV11-3 with TRBJ1-1; 7 bases agree with TRBD1. CDR3 length: 12 residues. With 5 bases clipped from V and 8 bases from J, the junction kept 5 bases outside the gene matches. CDR1 is SGHNT and CDR2 is YENEEA in the germline V gene. CDR3 sequence reads: CASSIPGGEAFF. The CDR3 region has the DNA TGTGCCAGCAGCATCCCAGGGGGAGAAGCTTTCTTT.

The chain carries TRBV28 and TRBJ1-3; no reliable D call. Trimming took 2 bases from V and 0 from J, leaving 8 bases between them. Germline CDR1 MDHEN, CDR2 SYDVKM. This CDR3 is 15 amino acids long. The DNA for the CDR3 is TGTGCCAGCAGTTTAGCTGATAGCTCTGGAAACACCATATATTTT. Protein sequence: CASSLADSSGNTIYF. The full variable domain, completed using reference TRBV28 and TRBJ1-3, is DVKVTQSSRYLVKRTGEKVFLECVQDMDHENMFWYRQDPGLGLRLIYFSYDVKMKEKGDIPEGYSVSREKKERFSLILESASTNQTSMYLCASSLADSSGNTIYFGEGSWLTVV.